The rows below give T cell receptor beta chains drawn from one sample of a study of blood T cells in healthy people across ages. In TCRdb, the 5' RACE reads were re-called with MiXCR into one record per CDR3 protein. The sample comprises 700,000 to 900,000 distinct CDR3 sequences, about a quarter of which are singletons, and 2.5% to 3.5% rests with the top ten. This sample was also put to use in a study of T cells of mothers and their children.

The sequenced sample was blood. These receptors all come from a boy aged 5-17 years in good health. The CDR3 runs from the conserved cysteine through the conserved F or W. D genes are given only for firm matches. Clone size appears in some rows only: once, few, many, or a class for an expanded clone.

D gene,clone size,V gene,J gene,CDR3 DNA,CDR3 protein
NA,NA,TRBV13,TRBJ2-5,TGTGCCAGCAGCTTAAGGGCAGGGGCGGGGGAGACCCAGTACTTC,CASSLRAGAGETQYF
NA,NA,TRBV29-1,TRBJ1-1,TGCAGCGTTGAGGTAGCCAGAAATCGCATTGAAGCTTTCTTT,CSVEVARNRIEAFF
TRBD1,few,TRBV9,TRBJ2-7,TGTGCCAGCAGCGTAGGGGGCAGGGGGACCCACGAGCAGTACTTC,CASSVGGRGTHEQYF
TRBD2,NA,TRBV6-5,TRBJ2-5,TGTGCCAGCAGCTCCGGCCTAGCGGGTGGTACGAAGCAGTACTTC,CASSSGLAGGTKQYF
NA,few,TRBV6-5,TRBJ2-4,TGTGCCAGCAGGGGTACAGGGACGGCCAAAAACATTCAGTGCTTC,CASRGTGTAKNIQCF
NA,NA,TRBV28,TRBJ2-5,TGTGCCAGCAGTTCCGGGAGCCGGTGCCAAGAGACCCAGTACTTC,CASSSGSRCQETQYF
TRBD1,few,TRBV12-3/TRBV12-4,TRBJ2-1,TGTGCCAGCAGTTCCCCGGGACAGGGGTTGAATGAGCAGTTCTTC,CASSSPGQGLNEQFF
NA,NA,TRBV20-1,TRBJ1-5,TGCAGTGCTAGGGGGCGAAATCAGCCCCAGCATTTT,CSARGRNQPQHF
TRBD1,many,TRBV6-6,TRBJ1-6,TGTGCCAGCTCACAGGGGGGCTCCTATAATTCACCCCTCCACTTT,CASSQGGSYNSPLHF
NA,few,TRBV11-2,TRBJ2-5,TGTGCCAGCAGCGAAACTAGCCAAGAGACCCAGTACTTC,CASSETSQETQYF
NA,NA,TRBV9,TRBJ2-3,TGTGCCAGCACGGAGGGTAGCACAGATACGCAGTATTTT,CASTEGSTDTQYF
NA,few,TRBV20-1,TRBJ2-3,TGCAGTGCTAGAGAGGGGCGGGGCGGAGCAGATACGCAGTATTTT,CSAREGRGGADTQYF
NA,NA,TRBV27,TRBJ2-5,TGTGCCAGCAGTTTAAAAGGGGGTCACTTAGAGACCCAGTACTTC,CASSLKGGHLETQYF
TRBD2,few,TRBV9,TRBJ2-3,TGTGCCAGCAGCGGAGGACTAGCGGAGGGTACAGATACGCAGTATTTT,CASSGGLAEGTDTQYF
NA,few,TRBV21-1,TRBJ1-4,TGTGCCAGCAGCGAAGGCAGGGCAACTAATGAAAAACTGTTTTTT,CASSEGRATNEKLFF
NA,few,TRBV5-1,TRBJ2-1,TGCGCCAGCAGCTTGGATACGGGGAATGAGCAGTTCTTC,CASSLDTGNEQFF
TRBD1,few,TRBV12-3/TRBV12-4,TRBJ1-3,TGTGCCAGCAGTTCAGGGGGACCTAGGGACACCATATATTTT,CASSSGGPRDTIYF
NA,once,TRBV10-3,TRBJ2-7,TGTGCCATCAGTGAGTCTCCGGGTGGCGAGCAGTACTTC,CAISESPGGEQYF